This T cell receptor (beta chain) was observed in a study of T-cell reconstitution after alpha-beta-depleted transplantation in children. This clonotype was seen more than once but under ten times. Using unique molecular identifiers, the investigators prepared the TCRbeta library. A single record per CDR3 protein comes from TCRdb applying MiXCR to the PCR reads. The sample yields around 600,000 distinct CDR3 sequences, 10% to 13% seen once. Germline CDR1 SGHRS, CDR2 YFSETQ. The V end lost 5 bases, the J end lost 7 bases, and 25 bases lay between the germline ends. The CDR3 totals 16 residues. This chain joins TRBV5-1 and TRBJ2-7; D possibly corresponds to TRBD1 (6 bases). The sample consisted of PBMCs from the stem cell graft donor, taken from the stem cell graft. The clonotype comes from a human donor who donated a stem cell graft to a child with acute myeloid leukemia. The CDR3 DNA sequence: TGCGCCAGCAGTAAAGGACAGACAAGGGACAAGGGGGAGCAGTACTTC. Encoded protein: CASSKGQTRDKGEQYF. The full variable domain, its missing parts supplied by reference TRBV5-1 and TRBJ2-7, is KAGVTQTPRYLIKTRGQQVTLSCSPISGHRSVSWYQQTPGQGLQFLFEYFSETQRNKGNFPGRFSGRQFSNSRSEMNVSTLELGDSALYLCASSKGQTRDKGEQYFGPGTRLTVT.